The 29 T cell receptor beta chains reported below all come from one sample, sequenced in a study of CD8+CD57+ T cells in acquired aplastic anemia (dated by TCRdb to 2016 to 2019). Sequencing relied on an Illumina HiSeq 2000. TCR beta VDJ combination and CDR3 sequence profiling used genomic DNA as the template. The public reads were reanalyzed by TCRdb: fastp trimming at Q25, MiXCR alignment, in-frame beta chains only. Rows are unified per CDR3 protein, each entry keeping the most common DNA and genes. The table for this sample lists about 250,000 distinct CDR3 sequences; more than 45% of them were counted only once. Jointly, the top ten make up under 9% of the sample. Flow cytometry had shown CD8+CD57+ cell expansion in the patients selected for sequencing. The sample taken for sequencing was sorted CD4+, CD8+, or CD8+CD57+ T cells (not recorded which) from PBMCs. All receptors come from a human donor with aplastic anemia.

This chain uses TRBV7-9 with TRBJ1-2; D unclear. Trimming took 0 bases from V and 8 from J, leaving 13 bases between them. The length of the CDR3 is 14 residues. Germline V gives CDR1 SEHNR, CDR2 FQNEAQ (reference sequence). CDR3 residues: CASSLASQTPGYTF. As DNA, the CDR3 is TGTGCCAGCAGCTTAGCGTCGCAGACACCAGGCTACACCTTC.

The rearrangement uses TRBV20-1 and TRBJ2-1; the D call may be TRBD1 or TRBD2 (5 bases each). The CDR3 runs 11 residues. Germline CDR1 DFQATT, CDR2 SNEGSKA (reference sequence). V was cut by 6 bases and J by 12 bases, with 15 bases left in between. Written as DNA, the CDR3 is TGCAGTGCCCGGGGCGGTAAGGGGCAGTTCTTC. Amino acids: CSARGGKGQFF.

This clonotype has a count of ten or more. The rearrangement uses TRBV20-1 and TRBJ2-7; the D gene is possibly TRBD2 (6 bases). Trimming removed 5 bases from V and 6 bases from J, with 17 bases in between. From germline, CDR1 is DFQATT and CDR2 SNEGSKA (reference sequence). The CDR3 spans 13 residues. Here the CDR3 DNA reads TGCAGTGCTCGGGGGAATGTTCTTTCCGAGCAGTACTTC. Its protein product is CSARGNVLSEQYF.

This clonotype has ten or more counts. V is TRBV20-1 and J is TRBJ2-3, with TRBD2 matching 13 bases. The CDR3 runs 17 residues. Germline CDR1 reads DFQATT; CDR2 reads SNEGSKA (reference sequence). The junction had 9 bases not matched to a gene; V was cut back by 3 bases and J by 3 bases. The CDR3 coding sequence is TGCAGTGCTAGGGACAGACTAGCGGGAGGAGGGACAGATACGCAGTATTTT. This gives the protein CSARDRLAGGGTDTQYF.

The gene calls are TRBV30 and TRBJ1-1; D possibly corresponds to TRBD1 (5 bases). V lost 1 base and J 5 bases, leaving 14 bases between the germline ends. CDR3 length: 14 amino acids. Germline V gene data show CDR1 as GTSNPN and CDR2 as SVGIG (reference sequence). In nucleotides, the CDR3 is TGTGCCTGGAGTGAGGACATCAGTCTAACTGAAGCTTTCTTT. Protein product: CAWSEDISLTEAFF.

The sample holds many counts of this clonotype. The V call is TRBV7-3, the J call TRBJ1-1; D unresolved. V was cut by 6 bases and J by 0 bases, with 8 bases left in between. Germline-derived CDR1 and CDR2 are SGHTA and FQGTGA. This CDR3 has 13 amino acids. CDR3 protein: CASSIGMNTEAFF. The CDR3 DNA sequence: TGTGCCAGCAGTATCGGGATGAACACTGAAGCTTTCTTT.

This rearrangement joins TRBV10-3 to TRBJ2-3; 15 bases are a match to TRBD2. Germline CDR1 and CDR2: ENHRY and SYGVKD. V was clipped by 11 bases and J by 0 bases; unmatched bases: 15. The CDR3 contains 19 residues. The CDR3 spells CAGSSKPGLAGGSTDTQYF. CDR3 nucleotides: TGTGCCGGCAGTTCAAAACCGGGACTAGCGGGGGGTAGCACAGATACGCAGTATTTT.

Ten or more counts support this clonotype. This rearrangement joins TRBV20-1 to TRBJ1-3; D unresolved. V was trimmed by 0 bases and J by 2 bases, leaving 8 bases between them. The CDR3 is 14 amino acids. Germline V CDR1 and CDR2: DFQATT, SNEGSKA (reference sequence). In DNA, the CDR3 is TGCAGTGCTAGAGAAGCACGGCCTGGAAACACCATATATTTT. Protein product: CSAREARPGNTIYF.

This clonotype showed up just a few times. The CDR3, as DNA: TGCAGTGCTAGAGGGAGGGACTATGGCTACACCTTC. Its translation: CSARGRDYGYTF. The chain uses TRBV20-1 and TRBJ1-2; D is undetermined. V lost 1 base and J 3 bases, leaving 6 bases between the germline ends. The CDR3 totals 12 residues. CDR1 DFQATT and CDR2 SNEGSKA come from the germline V gene (reference sequence).

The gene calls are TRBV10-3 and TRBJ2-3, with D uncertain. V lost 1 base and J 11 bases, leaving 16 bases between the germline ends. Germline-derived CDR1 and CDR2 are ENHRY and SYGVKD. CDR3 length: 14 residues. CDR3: CAISELTDDNEQYF. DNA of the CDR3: TGTGCCATCAGTGAGTTGACGGACGACAATGAGCAGTATTTT.

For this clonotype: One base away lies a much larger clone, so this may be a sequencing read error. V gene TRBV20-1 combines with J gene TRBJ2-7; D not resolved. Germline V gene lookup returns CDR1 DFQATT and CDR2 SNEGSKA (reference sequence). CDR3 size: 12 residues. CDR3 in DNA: TGCGGTGCTAGAGAGGCTGGCTACGAGCAGTACTTC. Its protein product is CGAREAGYEQYF.

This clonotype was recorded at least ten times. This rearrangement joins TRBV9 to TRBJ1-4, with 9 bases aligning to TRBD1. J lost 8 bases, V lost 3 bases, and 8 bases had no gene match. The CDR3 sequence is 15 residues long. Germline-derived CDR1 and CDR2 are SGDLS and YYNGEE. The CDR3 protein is CASSETGGTGEKLFF. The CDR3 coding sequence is TGTGCCAGCAGCGAAACAGGGGGCACTGGAGAAAAACTGTTTTTT.

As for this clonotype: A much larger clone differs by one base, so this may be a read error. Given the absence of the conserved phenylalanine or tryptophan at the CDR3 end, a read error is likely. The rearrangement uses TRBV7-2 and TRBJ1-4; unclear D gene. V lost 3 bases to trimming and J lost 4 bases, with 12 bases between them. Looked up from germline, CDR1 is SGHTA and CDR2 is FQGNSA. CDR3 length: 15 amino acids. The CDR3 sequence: CASSFLADYNEKLFL. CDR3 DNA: TGTGCCAGCAGCTTTTTGGCAGATTATAATGAAAAACTGTTTTTG.

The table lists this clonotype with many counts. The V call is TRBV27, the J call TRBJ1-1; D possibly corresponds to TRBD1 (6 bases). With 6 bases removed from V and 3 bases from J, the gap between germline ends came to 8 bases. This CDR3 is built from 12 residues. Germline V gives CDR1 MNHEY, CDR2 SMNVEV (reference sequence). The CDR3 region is CASRGTYTEAFF. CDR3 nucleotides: TGTGCCAGCAGAGGGACATACACTGAAGCTTTCTTT.

The CDR3 region is CASSQDSSSGRAYEQYF. The CDR3 region has the DNA TGTGCCAGCAGCCAAGATAGTAGTAGCGGGCGAGCCTACGAGCAGTACTTC. J is TRBJ2-7 and V is TRBV4-2, with 7 bases that match TRBD2. CDR3 length: 17 residues. The junction had 10 bases not matched to a gene; V was cut back by 0 bases and J by 2 bases. The germline gives CDR1 LGHNA, CDR2 YNFKEQ.

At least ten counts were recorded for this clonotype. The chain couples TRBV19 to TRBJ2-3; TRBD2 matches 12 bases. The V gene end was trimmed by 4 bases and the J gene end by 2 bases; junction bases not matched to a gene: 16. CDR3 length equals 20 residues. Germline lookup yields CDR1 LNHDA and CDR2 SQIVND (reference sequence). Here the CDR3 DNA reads TGTGCCAGTAGTACCCTCCAGGAGCTAGCGGGAGGGCCTAACACAGATACGCAGTATTTT. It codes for CASSTLQELAGGPNTDTQYF.

The CDR3 bases are TGTGCCAGCAGTCGGGACAGGGGACTTATGAACACTGAAGCTTTCTTT. Residues: CASSRDRGLMNTEAFF. The rearrangement uses TRBV6-5 and TRBJ1-1; TRBD1 aligns across 10 bases. Germline CDR1 is MNHEY and CDR2 is SVGAGI. J was trimmed by 0 bases and V by 5 bases; bases with no gene match: 6. The CDR3 length is 16 residues.

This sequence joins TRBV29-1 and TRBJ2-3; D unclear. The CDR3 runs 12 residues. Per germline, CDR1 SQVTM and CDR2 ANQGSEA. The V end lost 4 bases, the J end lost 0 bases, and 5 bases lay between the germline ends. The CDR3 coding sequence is TGCAGCGTTGCCCTAAGCACAGATACGCAGTATTTT. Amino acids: CSVALSTDTQYF.

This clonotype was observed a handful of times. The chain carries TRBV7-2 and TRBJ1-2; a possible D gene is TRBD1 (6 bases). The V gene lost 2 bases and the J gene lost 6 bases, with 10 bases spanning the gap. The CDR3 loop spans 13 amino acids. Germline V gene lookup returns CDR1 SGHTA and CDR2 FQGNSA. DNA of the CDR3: TGTGCCAGCAGCTTATCAGGGGTAAATGGCTACACCTTC. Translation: CASSLSGVNGYTF.

The CDR3 loop is CASSPTESNEKLFF. CDR3 coding DNA: TGTGCCAGCTCACCCACAGAATCTAATGAAAAACTGTTTTTT. The chain links TRBV18 to TRBJ1-4; D is unresolved. Trimming shortened V by 3 bases and J by 3 bases, and 8 bases separated the two germline ends. The CDR3 consists of 14 residues. CDR1 is KGHSH and CDR2 is LQKENI in the germline V gene.

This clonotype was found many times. This chain's CDR3 is CASSPIGTGGLDGYTF. The CDR3 nucleotides read TGTGCCAGCAGCCCTATAGGGACAGGGGGTCTGGATGGCTACACCTTC. This chain links TRBV7-9 with TRBJ1-2, with 11 bases fitting TRBD1. Germline trimming cut 5 bases from V and 6 bases from J; bases unmatched to any gene: 11. The CDR3 length is 16 residues. Germline V CDR1 and CDR2: SEHNR, FQNEAQ (reference sequence).

The CDR3 DNA reads as TGTGCCAGCAGCTTAAGTTTGACAGGGTTTGATGGCTACACCTTC. It yields the protein CASSLSLTGFDGYTF. This sequence joins TRBV7-6 and TRBJ1-2; the match to TRBD1 covers 7 bases. Germline loops: CDR1 SGHVS, CDR2 FNYEAQ. V lost 2 bases and J lost 6; bases outside the gene matches: 9. This CDR3 spans 15 amino acids. The entire variable domain, with the rest obtained from reference TRBV7-6 and TRBJ1-2, is as follows: GAGVSQSPRYKVTKRGQDVALRCDPISGHVSLYWYRQALGQGPEFLTYFNYEAQQDKSGLPNDRFSAERPEGSISTLTIQRTEQRDSAMYRCASSLSLTGFDGYTFGSGTRLTVV.

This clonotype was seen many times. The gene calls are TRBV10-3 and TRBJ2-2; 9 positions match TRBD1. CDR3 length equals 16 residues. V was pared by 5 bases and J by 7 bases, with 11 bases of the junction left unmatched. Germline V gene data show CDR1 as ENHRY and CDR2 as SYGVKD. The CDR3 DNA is TGTGCCATCAGTAGGGGACAGGGAGGCGCCGGCGGGGAGCTGTTTTTT. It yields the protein CAISRGQGGAGGELFF.

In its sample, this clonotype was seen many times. This chain's CDR3 is CASSAGTSGYNEQFF. CDR3 nucleotides: TGTGCCAGCAGCGCCGGGACTAGCGGTTACAATGAGCAGTTCTTC. The chain links TRBV9 to TRBJ2-1, with TRBD2 matching 11 bases. V lost 3 bases and J lost 4; bases outside the gene matches: 3. The V gene's germline CDR1 is SGDLS and CDR2 YYNGEE. The CDR3 has 15 residues.

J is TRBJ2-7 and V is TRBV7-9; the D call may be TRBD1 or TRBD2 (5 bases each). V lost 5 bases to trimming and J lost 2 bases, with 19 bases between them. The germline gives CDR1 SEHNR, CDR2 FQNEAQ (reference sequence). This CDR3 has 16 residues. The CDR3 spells CASSRDGTAVAYEQYF. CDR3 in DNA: TGTGCCAGCAGCCGGGACGGGACGGCGGTTGCCTACGAGCAGTACTTC.

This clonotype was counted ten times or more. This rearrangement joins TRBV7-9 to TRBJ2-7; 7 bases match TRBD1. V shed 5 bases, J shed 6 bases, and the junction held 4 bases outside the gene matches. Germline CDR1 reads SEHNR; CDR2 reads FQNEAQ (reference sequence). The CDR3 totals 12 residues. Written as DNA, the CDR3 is TGTGCCAGCAGCCCGCCAGGGGGCGAGCAGTACTTC. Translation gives CASSPPGGEQYF.

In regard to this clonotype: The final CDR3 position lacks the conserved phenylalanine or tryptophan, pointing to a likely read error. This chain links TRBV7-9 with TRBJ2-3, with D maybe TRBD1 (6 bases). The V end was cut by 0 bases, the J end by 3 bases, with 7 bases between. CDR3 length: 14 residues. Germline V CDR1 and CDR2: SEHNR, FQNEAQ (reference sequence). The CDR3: CASSLAGQTDTQYL. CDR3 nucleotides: TGTGCCAGCAGCTTAGCCGGACAGACAGATACGCAGTATCTT.

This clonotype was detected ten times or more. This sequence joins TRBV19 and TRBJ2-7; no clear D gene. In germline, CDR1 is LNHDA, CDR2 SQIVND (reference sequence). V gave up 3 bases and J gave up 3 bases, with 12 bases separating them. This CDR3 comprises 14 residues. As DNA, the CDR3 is TGTGCCAGTAGTATTGTGCCGAGTAGCTACGAGCAGTACTTC. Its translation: CASSIVPSSYEQYF.

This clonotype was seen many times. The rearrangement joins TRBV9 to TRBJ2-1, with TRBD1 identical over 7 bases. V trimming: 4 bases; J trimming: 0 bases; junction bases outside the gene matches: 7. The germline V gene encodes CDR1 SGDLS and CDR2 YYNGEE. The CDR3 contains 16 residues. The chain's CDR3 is CASSPRQGDSYNEQFF. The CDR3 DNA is TGTGCCAGCAGCCCACGACAGGGTGACTCCTACAATGAGCAGTTCTTC.